This TCR beta chain derives from a study of PD-1 blockade in classical Hodgkin lymphoma. About this clone: What it binds is unknown.

After autologous stem cell transplantation all patients relapsed, and prior brentuximab vedotin exposure differed between cohorts. Best responses were complete response, partial response or progressive disease. Study-wide points: Researchers reported that CD4+ TCR diversity, though not CD8+, rose significantly by C4D1. Newly diagnosed and completely responding patients shared comparable baseline diversity.

The CDR3 contains 16 residues. Trimming shortened V by 4 bases and J by 4 bases, and 19 bases separated the two germline ends. CDR1 and CDR2 (germline): SNHLY, FYNNEI. Sequencing used immunoSEQ multiplex PCR; TCRdb keeps in-frame clones, though not all of them. The sample has tens of thousands of clones, around 90% seen once. The starting material was peripheral blood mononuclear cells (PBMCs), obtained at baseline. This rearrangement joins TRBV2 to TRBJ1-2; D is perhaps TRBD1 (6 bases). This receptor was taken from a human donor with classical Hodgkin lymphoma. The CDR3 loop is CASSGTRGGLIYGYTF. The DNA of the CDR3 is TGTGCCAGCAGTGGGACCAGGGGTGGTCTAATCTATGGCTACACCTTC. The complete variable domain, with remaining parts taken from reference TRBV2 and TRBJ1-2, reads EPEVTQTPSHQVTQMGQEVILRCVPISNHLYFYWYRQILGQKVEFLVSFYNNEISEKSEIFDDQFSVERPDGSNFTLKIRSTKLEDSAMYFCASSGTRGGLIYGYTFGSGTRLTVV.